The clone carrying this T cell receptor (beta chain) was recorded at least ten times. Antigen unknown. This sample was included in a study of early T cells in non-severe SARS-CoV-2 infection. The wider study: Bulk RNA taken from unsorted whole blood was sequenced, leaving chains unpaired. Study-wide results and limits: VDJdb matching favored anti-spike CD8 responses, missing private and CD4 specificities.

The CDR3 length is 15 residues. Trimming removed 0 bases from V and 2 bases from J, with 11 bases in between. Germline-derived CDR1 and CDR2 are SGHDT and YYEEEE. In the library, individual cDNA molecules carried attached unique molecular identifiers. One entry per CDR3 protein results from TCRdb running MiXCR on the 5' RACE reads. The sample yields about 61,000 distinct CDR3 sequences, roughly a tenth seen once. The origin of this receptor is an adult who was a healthcare worker with PCR-confirmed SARS-CoV-2 infection or an uninfected control (not recorded which). V is TRBV5-6 and J is TRBJ1-2; D unclear. Sequenced input: whole blood. The CDR3 sequence: CASSLVWERNYGYTF. CDR3 DNA: TGTGCCAGCAGCTTGGTGTGGGAGAGGAACTATGGCTACACCTTC.